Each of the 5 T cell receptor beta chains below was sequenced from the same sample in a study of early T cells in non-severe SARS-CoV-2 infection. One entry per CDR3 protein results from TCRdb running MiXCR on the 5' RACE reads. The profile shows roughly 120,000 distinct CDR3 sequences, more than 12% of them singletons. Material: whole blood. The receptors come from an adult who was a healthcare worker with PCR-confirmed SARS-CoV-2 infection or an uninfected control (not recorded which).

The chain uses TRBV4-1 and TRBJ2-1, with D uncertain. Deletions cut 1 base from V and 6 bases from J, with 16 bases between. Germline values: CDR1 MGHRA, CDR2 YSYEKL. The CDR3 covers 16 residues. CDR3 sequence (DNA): TGCGCCAGCAGCCAAGCTGGTGCTCCTGGTCTCAATGAGCAGTTCTTC. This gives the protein CASSQAGAPGLNEQFF.

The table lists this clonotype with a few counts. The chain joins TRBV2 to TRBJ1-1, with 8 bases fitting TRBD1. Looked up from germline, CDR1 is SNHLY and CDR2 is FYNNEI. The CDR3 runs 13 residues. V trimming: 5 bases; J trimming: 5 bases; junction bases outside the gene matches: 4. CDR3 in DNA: TGTGCCAGCAGTCAGGGGGCAATTACTGAAGCTTTCTTT. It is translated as CASSQGAITEAFF.

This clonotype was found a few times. CDR3 sequence reads: CASSLREGSSYEQYF. CDR3 DNA: TGCGCCAGCAGCTTGAGAGAAGGAAGCTCCTACGAGCAGTACTTC. The J gene is TRBJ2-7, the V gene TRBV5-1; D not certain. CDR1 is SGHRS, CDR2 YFSETQ, per germline. CDR3 length equals 15 residues. V was trimmed by 1 base and J by 0 bases, leaving 11 bases between them.

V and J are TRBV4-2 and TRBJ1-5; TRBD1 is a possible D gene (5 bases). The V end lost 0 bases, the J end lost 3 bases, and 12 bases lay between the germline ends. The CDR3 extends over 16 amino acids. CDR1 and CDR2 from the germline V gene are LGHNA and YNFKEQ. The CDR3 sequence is CASSQDRGRANQPQHF. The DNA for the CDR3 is TGTGCCAGCAGCCAAGATCGGGGCAGAGCCAATCAGCCCCAGCATTTT.

The CDR3 loop reads CASSVLGMGAGNTIYF. DNA for the CDR3: TGTGCCAGCAGCGTGTTGGGGATGGGGGCTGGAAACACCATATATTTT. This rearrangement joins TRBV9 to TRBJ1-3, with D tentatively TRBD1 (5 bases). V lost 2 bases to trimming and J lost 2 bases, with 14 bases between them. Per the germline V gene, CDR1 is SGDLS and CDR2 is YYNGEE. The CDR3 runs 16 residues.